This T cell receptor beta chain was identified in a study of blood T cell repertoires in COVID-19 (dated by TCRdb to about 2020). For the wider study: The collaborator samples originated in the United States, Italy and Spain and spanned the acute and convalescent phases of COVID-19. The repertoires were released in a freely available public database intended as a resource for research on the immune response to SARS-CoV-2. Deeply sampled blood TCRbeta repertoires from subjects exposed to, actively infected with, or recovered from COVID-19 were included in the dataset. HLA class I and class II types, where available, came from metadata supplied by the sample provider rather than from assay-based typing. The material from the prospective study consisted of cDNA or gDNA derived from T cells, B-cell-depleted T cells, or PBMCs. The samples were drawn from two sources: the first 160 participants of the ongoing ImmuneRACE study, and 1,200 or so subjects contributed by 6 global collaborators. The sample metadata nearly always contained a de-identified subject ID, COVID-19 status, age in years and sex.

Concerning this clone itself: It lacks a known antigen. Base qualities are not provided; no much larger clone lies one nucleotide away.

Participants in the prospective study were aged about 18 to 100 years, lived in about two dozen United States geographic areas, and enrolled through a virtual design. In the prospective study, participants were assigned to cohorts based on the clinical history participants reported in a screening survey and a study questionnaire. In the prospective study, mobile phlebotomists collected whole blood, serum and a nasopharyngeal or oropharyngeal swab from each participant. Over a roughly 2-month period, participants in the prospective study had the option of providing additional blood draws and questionnaires. Before DNA extraction, prospective study blood samples were shipped either frozen or at room temperature. The paper as a whole reports these results and caveats: The quantity of clinical and demographic metadata differed by source and by participant and was supplied without curation.

TCRbeta CDR3 regions were amplified from genomic DNA by means of the immunoSEQ Assay, a bias-controlled multiplex PCR. Per the authors' processing: Within the assay, amplification of reference gene primers was used to estimate how many nucleated cells each sample contained. Sequence reads were collapsed and filtered to measure the absolute abundance of every unique TCRbeta CDR3 rearrangement. For each sample, productive Simpson clonality was calculated as the square root of Simpson's diversity index over productive rearrangements. Drawn from immuneACCESS, this table holds only the in-frame rearrangements with V and J called that TCRdb kept. Clones are partly lost; checked studies trace under half to an unresolved V gene and leave the rest unexplained. The DNA gave D and trimming, while V, J and clone size come from that table. This sample has more than 250,000 clones in its table, and nearly 90% of those were observed once. Clones ranked in the top ten supply 1.7% of the sample.

Trimming removed 4 bases from V and 4 bases from J; the gene matches leave 2 bases unexplained. Looking up the germline V gene (reference sequence) yields CDR1 LNHDA and CDR2 SQIVND. From its cysteine to its phenylalanine, the CDR3 spans 14 amino acids. Solely the CDR3 DNA is kept, with 42 bases framed from the first base. The sequence is built from TRBV19 and TRBJ2-1, with 9 bases in between that match TRBD1. Sequencing input: PBMCs or T cells enriched from blood (not recorded which). The TCR comes from a woman between 18 and 29 years old with acute COVID-19. DNA sequence: TGTGCCAGTAGTAGACAGGGGGGGTACAATGAGCAGTTCTTC. The translation is CASSRQGGYNEQFF.